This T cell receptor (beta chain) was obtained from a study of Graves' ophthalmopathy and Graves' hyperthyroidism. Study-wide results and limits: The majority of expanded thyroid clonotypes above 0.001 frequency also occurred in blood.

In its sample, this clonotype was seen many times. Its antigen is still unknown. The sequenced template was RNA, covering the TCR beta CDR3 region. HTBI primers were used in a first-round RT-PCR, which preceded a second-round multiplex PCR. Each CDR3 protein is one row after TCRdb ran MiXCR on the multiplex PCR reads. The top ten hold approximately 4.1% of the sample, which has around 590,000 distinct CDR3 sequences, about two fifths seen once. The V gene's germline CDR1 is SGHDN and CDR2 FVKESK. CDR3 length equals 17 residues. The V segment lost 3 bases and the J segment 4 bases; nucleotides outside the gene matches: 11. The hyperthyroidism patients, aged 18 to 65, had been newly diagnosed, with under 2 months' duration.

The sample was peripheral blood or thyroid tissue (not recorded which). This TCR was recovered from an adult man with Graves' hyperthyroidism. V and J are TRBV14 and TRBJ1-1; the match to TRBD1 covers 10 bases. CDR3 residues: CASSQAGQGFGGTEAFF. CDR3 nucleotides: TGTGCCAGCAGCCAGGCGGGACAGGGGTTTGGCGGCACTGAAGCTTTCTTT.